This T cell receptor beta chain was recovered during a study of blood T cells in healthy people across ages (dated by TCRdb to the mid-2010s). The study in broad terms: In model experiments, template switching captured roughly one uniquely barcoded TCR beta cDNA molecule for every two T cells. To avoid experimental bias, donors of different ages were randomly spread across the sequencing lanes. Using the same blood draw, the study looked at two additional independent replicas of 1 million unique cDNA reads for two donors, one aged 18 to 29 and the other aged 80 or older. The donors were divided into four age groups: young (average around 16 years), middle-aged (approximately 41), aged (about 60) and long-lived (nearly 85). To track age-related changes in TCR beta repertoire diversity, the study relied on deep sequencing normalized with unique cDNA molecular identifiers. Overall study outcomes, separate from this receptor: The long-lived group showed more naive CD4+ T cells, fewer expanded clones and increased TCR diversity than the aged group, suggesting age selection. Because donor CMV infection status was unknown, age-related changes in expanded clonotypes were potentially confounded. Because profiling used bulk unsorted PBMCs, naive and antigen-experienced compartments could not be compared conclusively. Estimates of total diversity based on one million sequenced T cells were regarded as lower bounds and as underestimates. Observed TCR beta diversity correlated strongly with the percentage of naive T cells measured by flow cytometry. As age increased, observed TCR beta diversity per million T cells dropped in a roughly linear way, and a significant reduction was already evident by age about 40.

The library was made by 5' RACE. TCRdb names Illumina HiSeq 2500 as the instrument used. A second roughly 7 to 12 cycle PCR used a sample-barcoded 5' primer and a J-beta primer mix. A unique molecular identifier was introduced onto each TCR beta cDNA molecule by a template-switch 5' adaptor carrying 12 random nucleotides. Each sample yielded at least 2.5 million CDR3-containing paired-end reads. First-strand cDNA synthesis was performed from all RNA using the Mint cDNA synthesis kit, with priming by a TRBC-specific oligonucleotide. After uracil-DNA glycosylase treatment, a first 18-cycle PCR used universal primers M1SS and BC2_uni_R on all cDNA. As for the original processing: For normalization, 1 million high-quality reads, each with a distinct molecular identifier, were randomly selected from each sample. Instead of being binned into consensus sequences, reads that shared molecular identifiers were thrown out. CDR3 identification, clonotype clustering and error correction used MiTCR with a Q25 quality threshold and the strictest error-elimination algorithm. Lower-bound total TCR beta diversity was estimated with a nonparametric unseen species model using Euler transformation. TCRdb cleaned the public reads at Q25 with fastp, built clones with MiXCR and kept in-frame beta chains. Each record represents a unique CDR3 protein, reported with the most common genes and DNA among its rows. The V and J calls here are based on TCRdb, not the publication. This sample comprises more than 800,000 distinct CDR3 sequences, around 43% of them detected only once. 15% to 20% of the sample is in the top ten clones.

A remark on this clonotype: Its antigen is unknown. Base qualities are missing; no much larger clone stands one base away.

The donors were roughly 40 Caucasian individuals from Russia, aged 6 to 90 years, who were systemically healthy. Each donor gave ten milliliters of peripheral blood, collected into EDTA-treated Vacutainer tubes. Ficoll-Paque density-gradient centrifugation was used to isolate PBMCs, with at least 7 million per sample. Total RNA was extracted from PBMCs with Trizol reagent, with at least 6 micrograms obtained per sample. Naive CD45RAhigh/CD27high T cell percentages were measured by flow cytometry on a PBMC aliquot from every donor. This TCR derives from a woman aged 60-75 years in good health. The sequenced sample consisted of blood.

In nucleotide form, the sequence is TGCGCCAGCAGCCAAGACGGGGGAGGCGCCGGCCGAGGCAATGAGCAGTTCTTC. This sequence encodes CASSQDGGGAGRGNEQFF. The V and J segments used are TRBV4-1 and TRBJ2-1, and the D gene may be TRBD2, 6 bases matching. From cysteine to phenylalanine, the CDR3 is 18 amino acids long. Only the CDR3 DNA is retained, 54 bases long and in frame from the first base. CDR1 MGHRA and CDR2 YSYEKL are derived from the germline V gene. Trimming at the junction amounts to 0 bases on V and 6 bases on J, and the germline ends lie 21 bases apart.